This record concerns one T cell receptor beta chain sequence. The data belong to a study of shared clonotypes between healthy human individuals. The repertoire was sequenced with immunoSEQ multiplex PCR; TCRdb's copy has only in-frame clones and lacks some. The repertoire holds about 2.1 million clones, with 90% to 95% as singletons. CD45RO negativity and positive selection for CCR7 defined naive CD8 cells, a population that excluded terminally differentiated effector memory CD45RA+ cells. The receptor's source is a man aged 18-30 years in good health. Some clones in this sample may be carry-over from other donors' samples. Sequenced sample: naive CD8+ T cells from PBMCs.

CDR3 sequence: CASRPGTSGFNEQFF. The CDR3 coding sequence is TGTGCCAGCAGACCCGGGACTAGCGGTTTCAATGAGCAGTTCTTC. This chain joins TRBV6-5 and TRBJ2-1; 11 bases match TRBD2. With 6 bases clipped from V and 6 bases from J, the junction kept 7 bases outside the gene matches. Germline V gene lookup returns CDR1 MNHEY and CDR2 SVGAGI. The CDR3 loop spans 15 amino acids.